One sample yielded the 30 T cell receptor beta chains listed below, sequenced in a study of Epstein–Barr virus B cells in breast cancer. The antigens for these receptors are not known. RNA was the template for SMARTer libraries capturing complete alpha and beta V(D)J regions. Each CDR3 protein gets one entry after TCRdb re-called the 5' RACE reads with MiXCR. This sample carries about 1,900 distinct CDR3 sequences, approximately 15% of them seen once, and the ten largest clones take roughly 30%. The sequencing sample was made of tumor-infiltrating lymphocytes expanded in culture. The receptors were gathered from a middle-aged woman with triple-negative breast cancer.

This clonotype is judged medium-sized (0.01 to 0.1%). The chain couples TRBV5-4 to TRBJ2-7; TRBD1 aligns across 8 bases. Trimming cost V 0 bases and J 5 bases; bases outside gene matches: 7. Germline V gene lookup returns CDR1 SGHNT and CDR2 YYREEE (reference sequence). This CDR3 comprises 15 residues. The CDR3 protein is CASSLDPRGQNEQYF. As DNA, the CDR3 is TGTGCCAGCAGCTTGGACCCCAGGGGGCAGAACGAGCAGTACTTC.

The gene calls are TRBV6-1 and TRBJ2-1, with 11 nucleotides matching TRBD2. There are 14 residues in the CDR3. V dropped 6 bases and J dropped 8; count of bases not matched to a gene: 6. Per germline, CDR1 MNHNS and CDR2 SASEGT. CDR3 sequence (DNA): TGTGCCAGCAGCCAAGGACTAGCGGGTGATGAGCAGTTCTTC. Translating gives CASSQGLAGDEQFF.

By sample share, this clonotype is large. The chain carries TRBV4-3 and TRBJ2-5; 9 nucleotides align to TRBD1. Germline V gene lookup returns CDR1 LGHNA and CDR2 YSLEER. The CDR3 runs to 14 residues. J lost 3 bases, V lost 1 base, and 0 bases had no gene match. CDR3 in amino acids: CASSQGTGEETQYF. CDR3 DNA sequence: TGCGCCAGCAGCCAAGGGACAGGGGAAGAGACCCAGTACTTC.

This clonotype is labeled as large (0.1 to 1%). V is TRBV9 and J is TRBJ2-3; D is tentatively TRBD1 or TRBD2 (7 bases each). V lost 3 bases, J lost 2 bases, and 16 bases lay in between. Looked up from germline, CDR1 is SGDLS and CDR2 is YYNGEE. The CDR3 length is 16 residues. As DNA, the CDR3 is TGTGCCAGCAGCGACGGGGGAGGGGGCCTCACAGATACGCAGTATTTT. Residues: CASSDGGGGLTDTQYF.

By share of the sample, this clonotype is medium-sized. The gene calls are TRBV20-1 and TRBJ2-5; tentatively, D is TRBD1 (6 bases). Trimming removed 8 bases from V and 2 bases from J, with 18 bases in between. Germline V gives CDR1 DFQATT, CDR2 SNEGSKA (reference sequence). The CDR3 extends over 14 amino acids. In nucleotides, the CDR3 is TGCAGTCCAACTGACGGACAGATACAAGAGACCCAGTACTTC. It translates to CSPTDGQIQETQYF.

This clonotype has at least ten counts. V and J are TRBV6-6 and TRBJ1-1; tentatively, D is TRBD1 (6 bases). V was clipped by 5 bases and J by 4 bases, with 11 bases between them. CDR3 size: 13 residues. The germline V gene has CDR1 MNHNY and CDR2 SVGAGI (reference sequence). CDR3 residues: CASSGQPGTEAFF. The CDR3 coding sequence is TGTGCCAGCAGTGGACAGCCGGGCACTGAAGCTTTCTTT.

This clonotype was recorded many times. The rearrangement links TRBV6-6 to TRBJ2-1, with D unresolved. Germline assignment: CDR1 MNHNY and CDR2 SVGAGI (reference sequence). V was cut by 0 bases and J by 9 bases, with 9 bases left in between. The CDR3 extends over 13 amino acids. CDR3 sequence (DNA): TGTGCCAGCAGTTACTCCGTAAGAGGTGAGCAGTTCTTC. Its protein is CASSYSVRGEQFF.

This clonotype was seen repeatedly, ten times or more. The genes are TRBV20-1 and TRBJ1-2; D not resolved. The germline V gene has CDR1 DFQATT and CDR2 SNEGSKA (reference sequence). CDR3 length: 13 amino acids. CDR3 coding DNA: TGCAGACCCGGGAGGGAAGTCGACTATGGCTACACCTTC. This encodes CRPGREVDYGYTF.

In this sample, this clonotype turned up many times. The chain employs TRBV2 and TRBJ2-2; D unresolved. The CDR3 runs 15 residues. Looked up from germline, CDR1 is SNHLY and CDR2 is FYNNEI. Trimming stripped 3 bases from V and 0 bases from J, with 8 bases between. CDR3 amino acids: CASSDLTPNTGELFF. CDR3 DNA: TGTGCCAGCAGTGATTTGACTCCGAACACCGGGGAGCTGTTTTTT.

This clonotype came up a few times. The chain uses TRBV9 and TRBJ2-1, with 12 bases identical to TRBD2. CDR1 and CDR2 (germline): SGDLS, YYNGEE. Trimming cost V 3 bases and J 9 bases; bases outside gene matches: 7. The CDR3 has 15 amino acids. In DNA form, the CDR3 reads TGTGCCAGCAGCGCTAGACTAGCGGGAGAGGGTGAGCAGTTCTTC. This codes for CASSARLAGEGEQFF.

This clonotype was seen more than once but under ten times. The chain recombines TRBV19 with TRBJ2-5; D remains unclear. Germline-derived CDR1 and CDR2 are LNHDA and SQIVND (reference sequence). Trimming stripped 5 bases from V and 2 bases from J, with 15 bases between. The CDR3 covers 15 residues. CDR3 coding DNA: TGTGCCAGTAGTCCCCCCGGCAAGGCGCAAGAGACCCAGTACTTC. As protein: CASSPPGKAQETQYF. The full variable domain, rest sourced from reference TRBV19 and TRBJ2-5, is DGGITQSPKYLFRKEGQNVTLSCEQNLNHDAMYWYRQDPGQGLRLIYYSQIVNDFQKGDIAEGYSVSREKKESFPLTVTSAQKNPTAFYLCASSPPGKAQETQYFGPGTRLLVL.

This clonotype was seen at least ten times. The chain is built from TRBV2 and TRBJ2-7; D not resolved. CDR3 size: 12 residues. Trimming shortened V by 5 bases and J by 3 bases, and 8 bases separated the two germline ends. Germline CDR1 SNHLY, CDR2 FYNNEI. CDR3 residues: CASSQDGYEQYF. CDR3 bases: TGTGCCAGCAGTCAGGACGGCTACGAGCAGTACTTC.

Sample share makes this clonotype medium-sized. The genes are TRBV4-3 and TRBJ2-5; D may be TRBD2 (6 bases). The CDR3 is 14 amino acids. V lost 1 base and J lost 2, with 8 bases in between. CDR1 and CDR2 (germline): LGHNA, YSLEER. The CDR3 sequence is CASSQGDLQETQYF. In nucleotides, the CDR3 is TGCGCCAGCAGCCAAGGGGACTTACAAGAGACCCAGTACTTC.

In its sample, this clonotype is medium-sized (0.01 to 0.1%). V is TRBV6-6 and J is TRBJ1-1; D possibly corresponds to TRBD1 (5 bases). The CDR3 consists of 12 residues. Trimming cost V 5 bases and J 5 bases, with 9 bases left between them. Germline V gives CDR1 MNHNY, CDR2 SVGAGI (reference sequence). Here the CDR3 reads CASSAGLTEAFF. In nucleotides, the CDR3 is TGTGCCAGCAGTGCAGGGTTGACTGAAGCTTTCTTT.

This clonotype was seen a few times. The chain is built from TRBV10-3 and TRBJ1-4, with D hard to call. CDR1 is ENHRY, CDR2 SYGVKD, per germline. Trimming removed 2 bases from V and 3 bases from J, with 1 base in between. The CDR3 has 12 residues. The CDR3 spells CAISEANEKLFF. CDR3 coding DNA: TGTGCCATCAGTGAGGCTAATGAAAAACTGTTTTTT.

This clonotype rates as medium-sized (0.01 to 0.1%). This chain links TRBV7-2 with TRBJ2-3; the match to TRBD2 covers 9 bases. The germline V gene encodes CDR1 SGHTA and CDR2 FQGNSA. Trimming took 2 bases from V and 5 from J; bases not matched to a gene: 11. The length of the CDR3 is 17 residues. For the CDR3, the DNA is TGTGCCAGCAGCTTAAAGGCTAGCGGGGCGGCCGTAGATACGCAGTATTTT. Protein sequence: CASSLKASGAAVDTQYF.

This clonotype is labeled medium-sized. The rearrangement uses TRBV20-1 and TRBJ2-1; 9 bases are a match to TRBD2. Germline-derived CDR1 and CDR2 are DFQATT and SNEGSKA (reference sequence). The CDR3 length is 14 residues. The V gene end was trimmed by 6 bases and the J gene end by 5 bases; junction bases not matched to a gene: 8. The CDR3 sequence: CSAAQGLAHNEQFF. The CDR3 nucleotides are TGCAGTGCCGCGCAGGGACTAGCTCACAATGAGCAGTTCTTC.

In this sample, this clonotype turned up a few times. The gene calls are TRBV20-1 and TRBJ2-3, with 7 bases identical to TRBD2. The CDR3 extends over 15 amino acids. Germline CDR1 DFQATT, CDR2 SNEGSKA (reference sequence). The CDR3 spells CSASISGASTDTQYF. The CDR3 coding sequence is TGCAGCGCCTCCATCAGCGGGGCTAGCACAGATACGCAGTATTTT.

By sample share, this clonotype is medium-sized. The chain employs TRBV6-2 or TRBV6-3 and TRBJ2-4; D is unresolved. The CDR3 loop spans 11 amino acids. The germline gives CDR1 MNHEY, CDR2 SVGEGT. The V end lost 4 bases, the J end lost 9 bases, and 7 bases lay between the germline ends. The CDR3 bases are TGTGCCAGCAGTTGGCGAGGCATTCAGTACTTC. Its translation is CASSWRGIQYF.

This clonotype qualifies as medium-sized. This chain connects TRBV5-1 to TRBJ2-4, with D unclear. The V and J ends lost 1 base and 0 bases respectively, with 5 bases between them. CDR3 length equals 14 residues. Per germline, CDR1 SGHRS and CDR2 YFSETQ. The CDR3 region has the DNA TGCGCCAGCAGCTTGACAGTAGCCAAAAACATTCAGTACTTC. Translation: CASSLTVAKNIQYF.

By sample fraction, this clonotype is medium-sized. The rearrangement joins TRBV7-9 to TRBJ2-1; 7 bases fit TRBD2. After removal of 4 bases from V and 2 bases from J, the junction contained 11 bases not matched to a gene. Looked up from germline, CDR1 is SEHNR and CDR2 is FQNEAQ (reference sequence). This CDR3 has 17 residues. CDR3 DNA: TGTGCCAGCAGCTCTCCGGCGGGAGCGGGAACCTACAATGAGCAGTTCTTC. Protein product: CASSSPAGAGTYNEQFF.

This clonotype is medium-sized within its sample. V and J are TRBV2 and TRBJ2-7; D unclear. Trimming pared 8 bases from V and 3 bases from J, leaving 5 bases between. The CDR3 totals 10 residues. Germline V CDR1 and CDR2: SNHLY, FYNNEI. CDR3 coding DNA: TGTGCCAGCGCGAACTACGAGCAGTACTTC. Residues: CASANYEQYF. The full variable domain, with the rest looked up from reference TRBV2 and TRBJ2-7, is EPEVTQTPSHQVTQMGQEVILRCVPISNHLYFYWYRQILGQKVEFLVSFYNNEISEKSEIFDDQFSVERPDGSNFTLKIRSTKLEDSAMYFCASANYEQYFGPGTRLTVT.

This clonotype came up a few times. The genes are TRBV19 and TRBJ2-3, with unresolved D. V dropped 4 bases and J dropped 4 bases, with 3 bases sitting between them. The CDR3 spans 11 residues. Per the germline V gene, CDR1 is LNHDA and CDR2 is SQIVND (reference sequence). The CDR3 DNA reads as TGTGCCAGTAGTACTTCAGATACGCAGTATTTT. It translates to CASSTSDTQYF. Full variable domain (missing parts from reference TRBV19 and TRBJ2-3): DGGITQSPKYLFRKEGQNVTLSCEQNLNHDAMYWYRQDPGQGLRLIYYSQIVNDFQKGDIAEGYSVSREKKESFPLTVTSAQKNPTAFYLCASSTSDTQYFGPGTRLTVL.

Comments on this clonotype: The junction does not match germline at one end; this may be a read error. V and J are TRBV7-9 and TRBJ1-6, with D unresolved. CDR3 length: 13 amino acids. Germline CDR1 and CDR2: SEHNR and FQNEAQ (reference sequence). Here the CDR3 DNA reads TGTGCCAGCAGCTGGGAGGAAACTTCACCCCTCAACTTT. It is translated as CASSWEETSPLNF.

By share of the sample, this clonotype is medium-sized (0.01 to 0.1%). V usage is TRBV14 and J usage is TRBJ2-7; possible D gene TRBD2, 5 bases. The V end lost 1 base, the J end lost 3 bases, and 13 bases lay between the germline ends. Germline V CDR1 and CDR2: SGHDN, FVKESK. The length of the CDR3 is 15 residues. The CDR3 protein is CASSQGRLRDYEQYF. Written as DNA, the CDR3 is TGTGCCAGCAGCCAAGGCAGGTTGAGGGACTACGAGCAGTACTTC.

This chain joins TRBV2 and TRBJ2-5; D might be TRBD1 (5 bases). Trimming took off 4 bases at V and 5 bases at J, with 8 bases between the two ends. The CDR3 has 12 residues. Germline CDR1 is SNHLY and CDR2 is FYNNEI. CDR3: CASSVSGETQYF. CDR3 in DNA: TGTGCCAGCAGTGTGTCAGGGGAGACCCAGTACTTC.

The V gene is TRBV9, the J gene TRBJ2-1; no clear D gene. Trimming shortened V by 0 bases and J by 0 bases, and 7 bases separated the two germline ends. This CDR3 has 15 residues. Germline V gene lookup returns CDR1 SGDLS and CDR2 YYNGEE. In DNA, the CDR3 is TGTGCCAGCAGCGTAGGAGACTTCTCCTACAATGAGCAGTTCTTC. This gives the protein CASSVGDFSYNEQFF.

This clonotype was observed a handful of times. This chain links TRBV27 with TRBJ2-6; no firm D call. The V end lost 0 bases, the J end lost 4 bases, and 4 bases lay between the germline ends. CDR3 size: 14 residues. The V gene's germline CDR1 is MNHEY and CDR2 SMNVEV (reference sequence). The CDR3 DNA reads TGTGCCAGCAGTTTATCTTCGGGGGCCAACGTCCTGACTTTC. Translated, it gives CASSLSSGANVLTF.

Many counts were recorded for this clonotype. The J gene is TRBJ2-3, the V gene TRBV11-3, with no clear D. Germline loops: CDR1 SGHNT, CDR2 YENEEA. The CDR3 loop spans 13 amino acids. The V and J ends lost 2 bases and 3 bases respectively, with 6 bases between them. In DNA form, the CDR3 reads TGTGCCAGCAGCTTATCAAGAACAGATACGCAGTATTTT. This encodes CASSLSRTDTQYF. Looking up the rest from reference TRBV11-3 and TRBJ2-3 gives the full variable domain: EAGVVQSPRYKIIEKKQPVAFWCNPISGHNTLYWYLQNLGQGPELLIRYENEEAVDDSQLPKDRFSAERLKGVDSTLKIQPAELGDSAVYLCASSLSRTDTQYFGPGTRLTVL.

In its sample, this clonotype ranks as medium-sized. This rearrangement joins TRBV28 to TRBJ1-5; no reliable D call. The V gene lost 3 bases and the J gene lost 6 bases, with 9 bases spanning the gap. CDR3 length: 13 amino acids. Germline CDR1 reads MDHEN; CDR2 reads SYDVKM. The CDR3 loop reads CASSFLGFQPQHF. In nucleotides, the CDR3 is TGTGCCAGCAGTTTTTTAGGTTTTCAGCCCCAGCATTTT.